The 14 T cell receptor beta chains given below trace back to one sample, sequenced in a study of cytomegalovirus exposure and HLA in healthy donors. The assay was immunoSEQ multiplex PCR, and TCRdb's table has in-frame clones only and misses some. This table has about 150,000 clones, around 84% appearing once. The specimen sequenced was PBMCs. The receptor set was obtained from a human donor in good health.

This clone showed up just once. V and J are TRBV28 and TRBJ1-3, with a weak D call TRBD1 (6 bases). The CDR3 is 17 residues long. V was shortened by 5 bases and J by 2 bases, with 19 bases between the two germline ends. Germline assignment: CDR1 MDHEN and CDR2 SYDVKM. The CDR3 sequence is CASSPPWQGLTGNTIYF. The CDR3, as DNA: TGTGCCAGCAGTCCCCCGTGGCAGGGGTTGACTGGAAACACCATATATTTT. The whole variable domain, filled in from reference TRBV28 and TRBJ1-3, reads DVKVTQSSRYLVKRTGEKVFLECVQDMDHENMFWYRQDPGLGLRLIYFSYDVKMKEKGDIPEGYSVSREKKERFSLILESASTNQTSMYLCASSPPWQGLTGNTIYFGEGSWLTVV.

The gene calls are TRBV2 and TRBJ2-5; TRBD2 agrees at 10 bases. Germline CDR1 reads SNHLY; CDR2 reads FYNNEI. V dropped 1 base and J dropped 3; count of bases not matched to a gene: 8. CDR3 size: 17 residues. CDR3 protein: CASSEGGGTSEKETQYF. The DNA of the CDR3 is TGTGCCAGCAGTGAAGGAGGTGGGACTAGCGAGAAAGAGACCCAGTACTTC.

This chain connects TRBV29-1 to TRBJ1-1; no firm D call. The CDR3 spans 11 residues. Germline V gives CDR1 SQVTM, CDR2 ANQGSEA. Trimming took 6 bases from V and 5 from J, leaving 10 bases between them. The CDR3 sequence: CSVRGGTEAFF. DNA of the CDR3: TGCAGCGTACGCGGAGGGACTGAAGCTTTCTTT.

In its sample, this clone was seen many times. Other DNA sequences in the same sample also yield this CDR3. V gene TRBV2 combines with J gene TRBJ1-5; 9 positions agree with TRBD1. The CDR3 is made up of 14 amino acids. Per germline, CDR1 SNHLY and CDR2 FYNNEI. V shed 5 bases and J 4 bases; nucleotides not matched to a gene: 3. CDR3 sequence reads: CASSRQGGNQPQHF. CDR3 in DNA: TGTGCCAGCAGTCGACAGGGGGGTAATCAGCCCCAGCATTTT.

The chain links TRBV6-1 to TRBJ1-5; D possibly corresponds to TRBD1 (6 bases). Germline V gene lookup returns CDR1 MNHNS and CDR2 SASEGT. This CDR3 spans 15 amino acids. V lost 7 bases and J 0 bases, leaving 13 bases between the germline ends. In DNA form, the CDR3 reads TGTGCCAGCATTTCGGGGGGCCATAGCAATCAGCCCCAGCATTTT. This encodes CASISGGHSNQPQHF.

The V gene is TRBV27, the J gene TRBJ2-1; no firm D call. The V and J ends lost 4 bases and 7 bases respectively, with 17 bases between them. This CDR3 is built from 15 residues. CDR1 is MNHEY, CDR2 SMNVEV, per germline (reference sequence). CDR3 bases: TGTGCCAGCAGTTCCCTTCCCCCTTACTATAATGAGCAGTTCTTC. Residues: CASSSLPPYYNEQFF.

The chain combines TRBV5-1 with TRBJ2-3; TRBD2 aligns across 8 bases. J lost 0 bases, V lost 4 bases, and 1 base had no gene match. The CDR3 length is 14 residues. The germline V gene encodes CDR1 SGHRS and CDR2 YFSETQ. The CDR3 loop is CASSRGGSTDTQYF. As DNA, the CDR3 is TGCGCCAGCAGCCGGGGGGGCAGCACAGATACGCAGTATTTT. Supplemented by reference TRBV5-1 and TRBJ2-3, the full variable domain reads KAGVTQTPRYLIKTRGQQVTLSCSPISGHRSVSWYQQTPGQGLQFLFEYFSETQRNKGNFPGRFSGRQFSNSRSEMNVSTLELGDSALYLCASSRGGSTDTQYFGPGTRLTVL.

This clone has just one count. V and J are TRBV5-4 and TRBJ2-1, with 7 bases that match TRBD2. The CDR3 covers 17 residues. V shed 1 base, J shed 6 bases, and the junction held 13 bases outside the gene matches. Germline lookup yields CDR1 SGHNT and CDR2 YYREEE (reference sequence). CDR3 in amino acids: CASSLPLGEGLSNEQFF. DNA for the CDR3: TGTGCCAGCAGCTTGCCCTTAGGGGAGGGCCTCAGCAATGAGCAGTTCTTC.

The chain has TRBV13 and TRBJ2-7, with D maybe TRBD2 (5 bases). The germline V and J ends were trimmed by 0 bases and 1 base, with 28 bases remaining between them. Germline CDR1 reads PRHDT; CDR2 reads FYEKMQ (reference sequence). The CDR3 sequence is 21 residues long. The CDR3 here is CASSLGIQFGGGEGWSYEQYF. The CDR3 DNA reads as TGTGCCAGCAGCTTAGGCATCCAATTCGGAGGTGGAGAGGGATGGTCCTACGAGCAGTACTTC. The complete variable domain, with remaining parts taken from reference TRBV13 and TRBJ2-7, reads AAGVIQSPRHLIKEKRETATLKCYPIPRHDTVYWYQQGPGQDPQFLISFYEKMQSDKGSIPDRFSAQQFSDYHSELNMSSLELGDSALYFCASSLGIQFGGGEGWSYEQYFGPGTRLTVT.

The CDR3 DNA is TGTGCCAGCAGTCTCTTGTCGGGTGCAGGGGGCCGGGGCTACACCTTC. This codes for CASSLLSGAGGRGYTF. J is TRBJ1-2 and V is TRBV28; 8 bases align to TRBD1. Germline V CDR1 and CDR2: MDHEN, SYDVKM. V trimming: 5 bases; J trimming: 8 bases; junction bases outside the gene matches: 16. The CDR3 runs to 16 residues.

The sample holds a few counts of this clone. The V gene is TRBV5-6, the J gene TRBJ2-3, with D hard to call. The CDR3 is 16 residues long. Per germline, CDR1 SGHDT and CDR2 YYEEEE. V lost 2 bases and J lost 3, with 16 bases in between. The DNA of the CDR3 is TGTGCCAGCAGCTTCTTTAGCCCCCGAGAGACAGATACGCAGTATTTT. The encoded protein is CASSFFSPRETDTQYF.

The chain has TRBV5-1 and TRBJ1-2, with D uncertain. CDR1 and CDR2 (germline): SGHRS, YFSETQ. V shed 0 bases and J shed 7 bases, with 13 bases lying between them. The CDR3 loop spans 14 amino acids. For the CDR3, the DNA is TGCGCCAGCAGCTTGGGGTACGCAGGTTCTGGCTACACCTTC. This translates into CASSLGYAGSGYTF.

This sequence joins TRBV13 and TRBJ2-7, with 7 nucleotides matching TRBD1. Germline values: CDR1 PRHDT, CDR2 FYEKMQ (reference sequence). V trimming: 6 bases; J trimming: 2 bases; junction bases outside the gene matches: 7. This CDR3 has 14 amino acids. The CDR3 sequence: CASRPTGQPYEQYF. The DNA for the CDR3 is TGTGCCAGCAGGCCTACGGGACAGCCCTACGAGCAGTACTTC.

The chain links TRBV13 to TRBJ2-7; 7 nucleotides line up with TRBD2. Trimming at V came to 7 bases and at J to 1 base, leaving 13 bases not matched to a gene. Germline V CDR1 and CDR2: PRHDT, FYEKMQ (reference sequence). The CDR3 length is 16 residues. The CDR3 reads CASNFEGGRSSYEQYF. The CDR3 DNA reads as TGTGCCAGCAACTTCGAGGGAGGGAGATCTTCCTACGAGCAGTACTTC.